This is a list of T cell receptor beta chains from one sample in a study of T cell responses to AZD1222 COVID-19 vaccine. The protocol was immunoSEQ multiplex PCR, while the TCRdb copy is restricted to in-frame clones and leaves out a portion. The sample shows fewer than 150,000 clones, about 93% of them seen only once. Sequenced material: peripheral blood, taken on day 0 of AZD1222 vaccination. These receptors all come from an adult in good health. Both conserved end residues are part of each CDR3. D genes are given only for firm matches. Size tells how often a clone was seen (once, few, many) or the class of an expanded clone, and some rows leave it out.

clone size	V gene	J gene	D gene	CDR3 protein	CDR3 DNA
.	TRBV7-9	TRBJ1-1	.	CASSLAEGMAAFF	TGTGCCAGCAGCTTAGCGGAGGGAATGGCAGCTTTCTTT
once	TRBV5-1	TRBJ1-2	.	CASSLDMGNYGYTF	TGCGCCAGCAGCTTGGATATGGGGAACTATGGCTACACCTTC
once	TRBV5-1	TRBJ2-3	TRBD1	CASTGTGNTDTQYF	TGCGCCAGCACCGGGACAGGGAACACAGATACGCAGTATTTT
.	TRBV18	TRBJ1-2	.	CASSPRTELSNYGYTF	TGTGCCAGCTCACCGCGGACGGAACTATCTAACTATGGCTACACCTTC
.	TRBV19	TRBJ1-1	.	CASSTYTPNTEAFF	TGTGCCAGTAGTACATACACTCCGAACACTGAAGCTTTCTTT
.	TRBV12-3/TRBV12-4	TRBJ1-5	.	CASSPLTNQPQHF	TGTGCCAGCAGTCCCCTTACCAATCAGCCCCAGCATTTT
.	TRBV3-1/TRBV3-2	TRBJ1-2	.	CASSQDHWTWDYGYTF	TGTGCCAGCAGCCAAGATCACTGGACATGGGACTATGGCTACACCTTC
once	TRBV10-2	TRBJ1-2	.	CASSPGGQDGYGYTF	TGCGCCAGCAGTCCCGGGGGGCAGGATGGCTATGGCTACACCTTC
.	TRBV5-6	TRBJ2-3	.	CASSLGDTQYF	TGTGCCAGCAGCTTGGGAGATACGCAGTATTTT
.	TRBV20-1	TRBJ1-2	.	CSAPDRAGYTF	TGCAGTGCCCCGGACAGAGCTGGCTACACCTTC
.	TRBV6-2/TRBV6-3	TRBJ1-2	.	CASSRTGIYGYTF	TGTGCCAGCAGTCGAACAGGTATCTATGGCTACACCTTC
.	TRBV29-1	TRBJ2-1	TRBD2	CSVLGLAGASLSYNEQFF	TGCAGCGTGCTTGGACTAGCGGGGGCCTCACTCTCCTACAATGAGCAGTTCTTC
.	TRBV11-2	TRBJ1-2	.	CASSLVAGQYGYTF	TGTGCCAGCAGCTTAGTTGCAGGGCAGTATGGCTACACCTTC
.	TRBV7-9	TRBJ2-3	.	CASSLFTDTQYF	TGTGCCAGCAGCCTATTCACAGATACGCAGTATTTT
.	TRBV11-2	TRBJ1-3	TRBD1	CASSFQGVNTIYF	TGTGCCAGCAGCTTCCAGGGGGTGAACACCATATATTTT
.	TRBV4-1	TRBJ2-7	TRBD2	CASNQRTSGEQYF	TGCGCCAGCAACCAACGGACTAGTGGCGAGCAGTACTTC
.	TRBV5-1	TRBJ2-4	.	CASSPDSGANIQYF	TGCGCCAGCAGCCCGGACTCCGGGGCGAACATTCAGTACTTC
.	TRBV19	TRBJ1-1	.	CASSEGHLMNTEAFF	TGTGCCAGTAGTGAAGGACACCTCATGAACACTGAAGCTTTCTTT
once	TRBV6-1	TRBJ2-3	TRBD2	CASSDTGEGETDTQYF	TGTGCCAGCAGTGACACGGGGGAGGGAGAAACAGATACGCAGTATTTT
.	TRBV10-3	TRBJ2-2	TRBD2	CAISSLTGGGNTGELFF	TGTGCCATCAGTTCATTGACTGGCGGGGGGAACACCGGGGAGCTGTTTTTT
few	TRBV7-2	TRBJ1-1	.	CASSLVPRRRTEAFF	TGTGCCAGCAGCTTAGTCCCACGGAGAAGGACTGAAGCTTTCTTT
.	TRBV3-1/TRBV3-2	TRBJ1-1	.	CASSQAGPGSSAEAFF	TGTGCCAGCAGCCAAGCGGGGCCAGGTTCGTCGGCTGAAGCTTTCTTT
.	TRBV7-9	TRBJ2-1	TRBD1	CASSLGQGANEQFF	TGTGCCAGCAGCCTCGGACAGGGGGCTAATGAGCAGTTCTTC
.	TRBV12-5	TRBJ1-2	.	CASGPDGYGGYTF	TGTGCTAGTGGCCCTGACGGATATGGAGGCTACACCTTC
once	TRBV19	TRBJ2-1	.	CASSIVGRPGNEQFF	TGTGCCAGTAGTATAGTGGGGCGACCGGGGAATGAGCAGTTCTTC
once	TRBV5-1	TRBJ1-4	.	CASSLQFLGAATNEKLFF	TGCGCCAGCAGCTTGCAGTTTCTGGGAGCCGCAACTAATGAAAAACTGTTTTTT
.	TRBV12-3/TRBV12-4	TRBJ1-5	.	CASSLKGLQPQHF	TGTGCCAGCAGTTTAAAGGGGTTACAGCCCCAGCATTTT
.	TRBV10-3	TRBJ1-6	TRBD1	CAIALDRAYNSPLHF	TGTGCCATCGCCCTGGACAGGGCCTATAATTCACCCCTCCACTTT
.	TRBV6-2/TRBV6-3	TRBJ1-1	.	CASSLPMLGPKAGNTEAFF	TGTGCCAGCAGTCTACCTATGCTCGGACCCAAGGCTGGGAACACTGAAGCTTTCTTT
.	TRBV30	TRBJ2-1	TRBD1	CAWRGQVYNEQFF	TGTGCCTGGAGGGGACAGGTCTACAATGAGCAGTTCTTC
.	TRBV12-3/TRBV12-4	TRBJ2-3	.	CASTVLAADTQYF	TGTGCCAGCACTGTACTAGCCGCAGATACGCAGTATTTT
.	TRBV27	TRBJ1-6	.	CASSLGPYSPLHF	TGTGCCAGCAGTTTGGGCCCTTATTCACCCCTCCACTTT
.	TRBV6-6	TRBJ1-2	.	CASSYSEGIGGYTF	TGTGCCAGCAGTTACTCAGAGGGAATAGGTGGCTACACCTTC
.	TRBV12-3/TRBV12-4	TRBJ1-1	.	CASSFKGTREAFF	TGTGCCAGCAGTTTTAAAGGAACACGAGAAGCTTTCTTT
.	TRBV19	TRBJ2-2	.	CASSIGTRTGELFF	TGTGCCAGTAGTATAGGCACACGCACCGGGGAGCTGTTTTTT
few	TRBV6-2/TRBV6-3	TRBJ2-5	TRBD1	CASSRDRQETQYF	TGTGCCAGCAGCCGGGACAGACAAGAGACCCAGTACTTC
once	TRBV13	TRBJ1-1	.	CASSLVGQLRSTEAFF	TGTGCCAGCAGCTTAGTAGGCCAGTTAAGAAGTACTGAAGCTTTCTTT
once	TRBV12-5	TRBJ2-1	.	CASGLDLLVSYNEQFF	TGTGCTAGTGGTTTAGATCTGCTAGTCTCCTACAATGAGCAGTTCTTC
.	TRBV6-5	TRBJ1-6	.	CASSYSAAQGTSPLHF	TGTGCCAGCAGTTACTCAGCAGCCCAGGGAACTTCACCCCTCCACTTT
.	TRBV5-1	TRBJ2-3	TRBD2	CASSSLGGAADTQYF	TGCGCCAGCAGCTCACTCGGGGGGGCCGCAGATACGCAGTATTTT
.	TRBV6-5	TRBJ1-1	.	CASSYSRNTEAFF	TGTGCCAGCAGTTACTCTCGGAACACTGAAGCTTTCTTT
once	TRBV7-9	TRBJ1-4	.	CASSLAYRVDEKLFF	TGTGCCAGCAGCTTAGCGTACAGGGTTGACGAAAAACTGTTTTTT
.	TRBV19	TRBJ1-3	.	CASSNRVSGNTIYF	TGTGCCAGTAGTAACAGGGTATCTGGAAACACCATATATTTT